These 14 T cell receptor beta chains share one sample of origin, sequenced in a study of blood T cell repertoires in COVID-19. Profiling relied on immunoSEQ multiplex PCR, and the TCRdb table lists in-frame clones only, not all of them. The sample has 180,000 or so clones, 75% to 90% seen once; the top ten hold 6.5% to 9%. Specimen: peripheral blood. These receptors were obtained from a woman between 55 and 75 years old with acute or convalescent COVID-19.

The rearrangement uses TRBV24-1 and TRBJ1-6; tentative D call: TRBD1 (5 bases). The CDR3 length is 14 residues. Germline lookup yields CDR1 KGHDR and CDR2 SFDVKD. V shed 3 bases and J shed 3 bases, with 5 bases lying between them. The CDR3 loop reads CATSDQGYNSPLHF. The CDR3, as DNA: TGTGCCACCAGTGATCAGGGCTATAATTCACCCCTCCACTTT.

The rearrangement uses TRBV9 and TRBJ1-1; D unclear. In germline, CDR1 is SGDLS, CDR2 YYNGEE. The CDR3 contains 14 residues. The V and J ends lost 4 bases and 4 bases respectively, with 14 bases between them. The CDR3 DNA reads TGTGCCAGCAGCCCCCGTAGCCCAAGCACTGAAGCTTTCTTT. Its translation: CASSPRSPSTEAFF. Based on the CDR3 plus reference TRBV9 and TRBJ1-1, the full variable domain is DSGVTQTPKHLITATGQRVTLRCSPRSGDLSVYWYQQSLDQGLQFLIQYYNGEERAKGNILERFSAQQFPDLHSELNLSSLELGDSALYFCASSPRSPSTEAFFGQGTRLTVV.

The chain is built from TRBV6-5 and TRBJ2-7, with D tentatively TRBD1 (6 bases). V was cut by 6 bases and J by 3 bases, with 12 bases left in between. Germline V gene lookup returns CDR1 MNHEY and CDR2 SVGAGI. The CDR3 totals 13 residues. The chain's CDR3 is CASSSGQYYEQYF. The CDR3, as DNA: TGTGCCAGCAGCTCCGGACAGTACTACGAGCAGTACTTC.

This chain connects TRBV19 to TRBJ2-2; TRBD1 agrees at 11 bases. Trimming at V came to 5 bases and at J to 8 bases, leaving 4 bases not matched to a gene. The CDR3 covers 14 residues. Germline V gene sequence: CDR1 LNHDA, CDR2 SQIVND (reference sequence). CDR3 sequence reads: CASSGTGGLGELFF. The CDR3 DNA sequence: TGTGCCAGTAGTGGGACAGGGGGGTTAGGGGAGCTGTTTTTT.

CDR3 in amino acids: CASSDRRGDTEAFF. The CDR3 nucleotides are TGTGCCAGCAGTGACAGGCGAGGCGACACTGAAGCTTTCTTT. This chain joins TRBV5-4 and TRBJ1-1; TRBD1 is a possible D gene (6 bases). V shed 5 bases and J shed 3 bases, with 14 bases lying between them. CDR1 and CDR2 from the germline V gene are SGHNT and YYREEE (reference sequence). The CDR3 has 14 residues.

The V call is TRBV7-6, the J call TRBJ2-6; 8 nucleotides match TRBD1. With V trimmed by 2 bases and J by 1 base, 7 bases remained unmatched. CDR1 is SGHVS, CDR2 FNYEAQ, per germline. CDR3 length: 18 residues. The CDR3 bases are TGTGCCAGCAGCTTAATCGTACAGGGGGGATCTGGGGCCAACGTCCTGACTTTC. Translation: CASSLIVQGGSGANVLTF.

This clone appeared a single time. J is TRBJ2-2 and V is TRBV5-6, with 7 nucleotides matching TRBD2. V was clipped by 4 bases and J by 5 bases; unmatched bases: 11. The CDR3 is made up of 16 amino acids. Germline CDR1 reads SGHDT; CDR2 reads YYEEEE. The CDR3, as DNA: TGTGCCAGCAGCCCTTTTGGGGAGGGCCTTACCGGGGAGCTGTTTTTT. Amino acids: CASSPFGEGLTGELFF.

The chain carries TRBV24-1 and TRBJ2-3, with 11 nucleotides matching TRBD2. The trim removed 5 bases at V and 7 bases at J, leaving 10 bases unmatched. CDR3 length: 16 amino acids. Germline V lookup: CDR1 KGHDR, CDR2 SFDVKD. CDR3 amino acids: CATSAVSGRAQHTQYF. CDR3 sequence (DNA): TGTGCCACCAGTGCCGTTAGCGGGAGGGCTCAACATACGCAGTATTTT.

The V and J genes are TRBV24-1 and TRBJ1-5, with 7 bases matching TRBD1. With 5 bases clipped from V and 3 bases from J, the junction kept 6 bases outside the gene matches. CDR3 length: 15 residues. From germline, CDR1 is KGHDR and CDR2 SFDVKD. The CDR3 spells CATSAGQSPNQPQHF. The DNA of the CDR3 is TGTGCCACCAGTGCGGGACAGAGCCCCAATCAGCCCCAGCATTTT.

This sequence joins TRBV7-2 and TRBJ2-1, with D perhaps TRBD1 (5 bases). Germline CDR1 and CDR2: SGHTA and FQGNSA. The ends were cut back, 5 bases at V and 0 bases at J, with 8 bases in the middle. The CDR3 sequence is 14 residues long. CDR3 sequence reads: CASSPRGSYNEQFF. As DNA, the CDR3 is TGTGCCAGCAGCCCTAGGGGCTCCTACAATGAGCAGTTCTTC.

The chain is built from TRBV7-2 and TRBJ2-1, with 10 bases that match TRBD2. The length of the CDR3 is 15 residues. Germline CDR1 is SGHTA and CDR2 is FQGNSA. V lost 5 bases, J lost 6 bases, and 7 bases stayed unmatched. The chain's CDR3 is CASSRRGLATNEQFF. CDR3 bases: TGTGCCAGCAGCCGCCGGGGACTAGCGACCAATGAGCAGTTCTTC.

The chain employs TRBV3-1 (or the pseudogene TRBV3-2) and TRBJ1-2; TRBD1 matches at 8 bases. With V trimmed by 0 bases and J by 3 bases, 9 bases remained unmatched. The CDR3 sequence is 17 residues long. Germline CDR1 LGHDT, CDR2 YNNKEL (reference sequence). The CDR3 DNA reads as TGTGCCAGCAGCCAAGACGGCTGGGACAGGACGGACTATGGCTACACCTTC. It is translated as CASSQDGWDRTDYGYTF.

The CDR3 sequence: CASSETRGLTQYF. The DNA of the CDR3 is TGTGCCAGCAGTGAAACTCGCGGGCTTACGCAGTATTTT. The genes are TRBV2 and TRBJ2-3; maybe TRBD2 (5 bases). The V gene lost 2 bases and the J gene lost 8 bases, with 11 bases spanning the gap. The CDR3 consists of 13 residues. Per the germline V gene, CDR1 is SNHLY and CDR2 is FYNNEI.

The V call is TRBV5-1, the J call TRBJ2-2, with TRBD2 matching over 11 bases. There are 15 residues in the CDR3. The V gene end was trimmed by 4 bases and the J gene end by 5 bases; junction bases not matched to a gene: 4. From germline, CDR1 is SGHRS and CDR2 YFSETQ. CDR3 DNA: TGCGCCAGCAGCCCTGGACTAGCGGGTACCGGGGAGCTGTTTTTT. This translates into CASSPGLAGTGELFF.